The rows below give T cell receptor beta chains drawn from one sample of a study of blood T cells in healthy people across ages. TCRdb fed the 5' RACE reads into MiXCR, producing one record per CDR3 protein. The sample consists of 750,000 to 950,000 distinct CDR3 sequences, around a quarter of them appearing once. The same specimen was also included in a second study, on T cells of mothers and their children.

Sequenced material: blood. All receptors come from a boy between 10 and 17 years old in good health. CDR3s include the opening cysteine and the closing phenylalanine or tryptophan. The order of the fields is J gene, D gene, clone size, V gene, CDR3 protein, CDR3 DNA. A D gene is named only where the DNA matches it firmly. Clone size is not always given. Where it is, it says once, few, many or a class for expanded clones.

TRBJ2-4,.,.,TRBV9,CASSADPYIAKNIQYF,TGTGCCAGCAGCGCCGATCCCTATATAGCCAAAAACATTCAGTACTTC
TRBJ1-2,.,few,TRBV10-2,CASSEGRLNYGYTF,TGCGCCAGCAGTGAGGGACGGCTAAACTATGGCTACACCTTC
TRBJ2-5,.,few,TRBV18,CASSRLPGGEETQYF,TGTGCCAGCTCACGGTTGCCAGGGGGGGAAGAGACCCAGTACTTC
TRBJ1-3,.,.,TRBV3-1,CASSHQGGNTIYF,TGTGCCAGCAGCCACCAAGGTGGAAACACCATATATTTT
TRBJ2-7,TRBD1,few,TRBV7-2,CASSSTGGKYEQYF,TGTGCCAGCAGCTCAACAGGGGGCAAGTACGAGCAGTACTTC
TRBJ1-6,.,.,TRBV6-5,CASRTGQYNSPLHF,TGTGCCAGCAGGACGGGACAATATAATTCACCCCTCCACTTT
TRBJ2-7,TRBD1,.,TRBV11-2,CASSWENRGLYEQYF,TGTGCCAGCAGCTGGGAGAACAGGGGGCTGTACGAGCAGTACTTC
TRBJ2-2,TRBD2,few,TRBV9,CASSPSGGTFANTGELFF,TGTGCCAGCAGTCCTAGCGGGGGGACGTTCGCGAACACCGGGGAGCTGTTTTTT
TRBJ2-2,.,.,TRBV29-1,CSVEERGTGNTGELFF,TGCAGCGTTGAAGAGCGGGGGACAGGCAACACCGGGGAGCTGTTTTTT
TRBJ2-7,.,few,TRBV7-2,CASSFYQDEQYF,TGTGCCAGCAGCTTTTACCAGGACGAGCAGTACTTC
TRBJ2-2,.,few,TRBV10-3,CAINGRGNTGELFF,TGTGCCATCAACGGACGGGGGAACACCGGGGAGCTGTTTTTT
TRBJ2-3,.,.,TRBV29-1,CSVPGGFSTDTQYF,TGCAGCGTCCCGGGGGGCTTTAGCACAGATACGCAGTATTTT
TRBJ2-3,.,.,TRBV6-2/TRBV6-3,CASSSRPGGGTDTQYF,TGTGCCAGCAGTTCCCGACCAGGGGGGGGCACAGATACGCAGTATTTT
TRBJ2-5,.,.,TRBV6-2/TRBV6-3,CASSYGWAGGPETQYF,TGTGCCAGCAGTTACGGGTGGGCGGGCGGTCCAGAGACCCAGTACTTC
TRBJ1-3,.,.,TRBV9,CASSVGENTLYF,TGTGCCAGCAGCGTAGGCGAAAACACCCTATATTTT
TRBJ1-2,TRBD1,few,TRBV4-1,CASSQGDSANYGYTF,TGCGCCAGCAGCCAAGGGGACAGCGCAAACTATGGCTACACCTTC
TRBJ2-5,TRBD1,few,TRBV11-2,CASNRQGQETQYF,TGTGCCAGCAACCGACAGGGACAAGAGACCCAGTACTTC
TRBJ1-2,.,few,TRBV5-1,CASSFSGTQAAGYTF,TGCGCCAGCAGTTTCTCCGGGACGCAGGCCGCGGGCTACACCTTC
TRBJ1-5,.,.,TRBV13,CASSLGRGSNQPQHF,TGTGCCAGCAGCTTAGGCCGGGGGAGCAATCAGCCCCAGCATTTT
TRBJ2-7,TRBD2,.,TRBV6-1,CASLGTSGGVYEQYF,TGTGCCAGCCTTGGGACTAGCGGGGGAGTCTACGAGCAGTACTTC
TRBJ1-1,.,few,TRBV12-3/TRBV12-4,CASSLPPGDTEAFF,TGTGCCAGCAGTTTACCCCCCGGGGACACTGAAGCTTTCTTT
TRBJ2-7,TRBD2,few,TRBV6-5,CASSYSWGGSYEQYF,TGTGCCAGCAGTTACTCTTGGGGGGGGTCCTACGAGCAGTACTTC
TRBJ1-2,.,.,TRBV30,CAWSATRTAGPYGYTF,TGTGCCTGGAGTGCAACGAGGACAGCGGGGCCCTATGGCTACACCTTC
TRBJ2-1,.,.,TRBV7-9,CASSPLFSSYNEQFF,TGTGCCAGCAGCCCTCTATTTAGCTCCTACAATGAGCAGTTCTTC
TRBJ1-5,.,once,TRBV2,CASSDSRANSNQPQHF,TGTGCCAGCAGTGACAGCAGGGCCAATAGCAATCAGCCCCAGCATTTT
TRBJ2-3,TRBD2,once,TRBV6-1,CASSESGGAYF,TGTGCCAGCAGTGAAAGCGGGGGGGCGTATTTT
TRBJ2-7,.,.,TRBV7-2,CASSRGVGQYF,TGTGCCAGCAGCAGAGGGGTAGGGCAGTACTTC
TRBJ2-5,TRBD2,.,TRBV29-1,CSVEPSSGRGETQYF,TGCAGCGTTGAACCTTCCAGCGGGAGGGGGGAGACCCAGTACTTC
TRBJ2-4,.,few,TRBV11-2,CASNLGGIQYF,TGTGCCAGCAACCTAGGGGGCATTCAGTACTTC
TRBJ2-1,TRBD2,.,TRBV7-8,CASSWSIAGGYNEQFF,TGTGCCAGCAGCTGGAGTATAGCGGGGGGGTACAATGAGCAGTTCTTC
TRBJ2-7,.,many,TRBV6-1,CASRKDSHEQYF,TGTGCCAGCAGGAAGGACAGCCACGAGCAGTACTTC
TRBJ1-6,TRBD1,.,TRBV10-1,CASSAGTANSPLHF,TGCGCCAGCAGTGCCGGGACAGCAAATTCACCCCTCCACTTT
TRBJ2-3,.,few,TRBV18,CASSLLTTPQGDTQYF,TGTGCCAGCTCACTGTTAACTACTCCACAAGGGGATACGCAGTATTTT
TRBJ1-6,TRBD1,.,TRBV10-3,CAISEGQGANSPLHF,TGTGCCATCAGTGAGGGCCAGGGGGCGAATTCACCCCTACACTTT
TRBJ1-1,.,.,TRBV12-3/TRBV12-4,CASSLKGSGAFF,TGTGCCAGCAGTTTAAAGGGTTCAGGAGCTTTCTTT
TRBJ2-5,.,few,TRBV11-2,CASSDTEETQYF,TGTGCCAGCAGTGACACTGAAGAGACCCAGTACTTC
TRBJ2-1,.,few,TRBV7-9,CASMRKGIILGNEQFF,TGTGCCAGCATGAGGAAGGGAATAATACTAGGCAATGAGCAGTTCTTC
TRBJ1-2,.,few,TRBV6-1,CASSEMGYGYTF,TGTGCCAGCAGTGAAATGGGATATGGCTACACCTTC
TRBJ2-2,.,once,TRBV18,CASSPPKYRPAGELFF,TGTGCCAGCTCACCACCTAAATACAGACCCGCCGGGGAGCTGTTTTTT
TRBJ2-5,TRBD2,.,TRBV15,CATSRDSVLAGGRETQYF,TGTGCCACCAGCAGAGATTCCGTACTAGCGGGGGGGCGGGAGACCCAGTACTTC
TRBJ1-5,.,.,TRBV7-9,CASSLGGPHQPQHF,TGTGCCAGCAGCTTAGGAGGCCCCCATCAGCCCCAGCATTTT
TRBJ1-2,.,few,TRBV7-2,CASSLWGGSYGYAF,TGTGCTAGCAGCTTATGGGGTGGGAGCTATGGCTACGCCTTC
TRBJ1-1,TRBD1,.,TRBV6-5,CASYLRTGPEAFF,TGTGCCAGCTACCTACGGACAGGGCCTGAAGCTTTCTTT